The next 4 T cell receptor beta chains were all read from a single sample in a study of cytomegalovirus exposure and HLA in healthy donors (dated by TCRdb to the late 2010s). The library relied on the immunoSEQ multiplex PCR assay. The multiplex PCR relied on a mix of 60 forward primers for TCR Vbeta segments and 13 reverse primers for TCR Jbeta segments. TCRdb holds this immuneACCESS table with in-frame rearrangements only. Some clones are missing; in checked studies, unresolved V genes explain under half, and the rest has no known cause. This sample gives 150,000 or so clones in total; 74% of them show up just once. Around 1.9% of the sample is taken by the ten largest. Sequencing was carried out using PBMCs. The receptors stem from a man aged 25-40 years in good health and CMV-seronegative.

This chain joins TRBV4-2 and TRBJ2-5, with TRBD2 matching 10 bases. After removal of 4 bases from V and 1 base from J, the junction contained 9 bases not matched to a gene. CDR1 is LGHNA, CDR2 YNFKEQ, per germline. This CDR3 spans 17 amino acids. Written as DNA, the CDR3 is TGTGCCAGCAGCCTCTCTTCTAGCGGGGGTCCCCAAGAGACCCAGTACTTC. Amino acids: CASSLSSSGGPQETQYF.

This clone came up once. The J gene is TRBJ2-5, the V gene TRBV4-1, with 10 bases matching TRBD1. The DNA matches TRBJ2-7 better at its end, which makes the J call doubtful. The CDR3 runs 14 residues. From germline, CDR1 is MGHRA and CDR2 YSYEKL. The CDR3 nucleotides read TGCGCCAGCAGCCAAGGACAGGGGGCATACGAGCAGTACTTC. Its protein product is CASSQGQGAYEQYF.

The V call is TRBV4-2, the J call TRBJ2-3; D call uncertain. The CDR3 sequence is 14 residues long. The germline V gene has CDR1 LGHNA and CDR2 YNFKEQ. Trimming left V 0 bases short and J 2 bases short, with 6 bases between. Written as DNA, the CDR3 is TGTGCCAGCAGCCAAGAACCCTACACAGATACGCAGTATTTT. This codes for CASSQEPYTDTQYF.

The rearrangement links TRBV19 to TRBJ2-3, with a tentative D call TRBD1 (6 bases). V lost 4 bases and J 6 bases, leaving 8 bases between the germline ends. The CDR3 has 12 amino acids. The germline CDR1 and CDR2 sequences are LNHDA and SQIVND (reference sequence). CDR3 DNA: TGTGCCAGTAGTAGAGGGGGTGATACGCAGTATTTT. Amino acid sequence: CASSRGGDTQYF.